This T cell receptor beta chain was retrieved from a study of blood T cells in healthy people across ages. CDR3 length: 16 amino acids. V was cut by 0 bases and J by 0 bases, with 12 bases left in between. The germline CDR1 and CDR2 sequences are MNHEY and SVGEGT. This clonotype has a handful of counts. Alongside a J-beta primer mix, a sample-barcoded 5' primer served in a second PCR lasting about 7 to 11 cycles. TCRdb analysed the 5' RACE reads with MiXCR anew, one entry per CDR3 protein. This sample has about 1.8 million distinct CDR3 sequences, with roughly 49% found just once. The rearrangement uses TRBV6-2 or TRBV6-3 and TRBJ2-7; a possible D gene is TRBD1 (6 bases). Specimen: blood. This clonotype originated in a woman in her thirties or forties in good health. The CDR3 DNA sequence: TGTGCCAGCAGTTACTCGAGCGGACAGCACTCCTACGAGCAGTACTTC. Amino acids: CASSYSSGQHSYEQYF.